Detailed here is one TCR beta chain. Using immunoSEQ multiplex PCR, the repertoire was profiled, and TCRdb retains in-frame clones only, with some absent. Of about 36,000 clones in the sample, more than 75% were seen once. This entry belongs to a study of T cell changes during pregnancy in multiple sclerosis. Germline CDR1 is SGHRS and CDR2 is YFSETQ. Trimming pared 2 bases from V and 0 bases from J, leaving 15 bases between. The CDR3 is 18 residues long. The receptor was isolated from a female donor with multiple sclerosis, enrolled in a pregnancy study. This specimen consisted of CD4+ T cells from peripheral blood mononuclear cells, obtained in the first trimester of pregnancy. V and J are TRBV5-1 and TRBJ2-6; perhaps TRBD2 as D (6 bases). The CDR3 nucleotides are TGCGCCAGCAGCTTCCCGGAGGGGTCAAGCTCTGGGGCCAACGTCCTGACTTTC. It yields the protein CASSFPEGSSSGANVLTF.